This T cell receptor beta chain is from a study of monozygotic twins with inflammatory bowel disease. CDR1 is KGHSH, CDR2 LQKENI, per germline. CDR3 size: 13 residues. As to this clonotype: Its matching antigen is unknown.

General study points: Concordance status among twins (concordant versus discordant) showed no link to repertoire similarity, possibly from limited power. Differing T cell subtypes remained indistinguishable.

TCRdb reworked the 5' RACE reads into one entry per CDR3 protein, no DNA. The sample has about 160,000 distinct CDR3 sequences. The receptor comes from a human donor with ulcerative colitis or Crohn's disease, or a healthy co-twin of an affected twin (not recorded which). The sample comprised blood. This chain joins TRBV18 and TRBJ2-1. The CDR3 sequence is CASSPNLYNEQFF.